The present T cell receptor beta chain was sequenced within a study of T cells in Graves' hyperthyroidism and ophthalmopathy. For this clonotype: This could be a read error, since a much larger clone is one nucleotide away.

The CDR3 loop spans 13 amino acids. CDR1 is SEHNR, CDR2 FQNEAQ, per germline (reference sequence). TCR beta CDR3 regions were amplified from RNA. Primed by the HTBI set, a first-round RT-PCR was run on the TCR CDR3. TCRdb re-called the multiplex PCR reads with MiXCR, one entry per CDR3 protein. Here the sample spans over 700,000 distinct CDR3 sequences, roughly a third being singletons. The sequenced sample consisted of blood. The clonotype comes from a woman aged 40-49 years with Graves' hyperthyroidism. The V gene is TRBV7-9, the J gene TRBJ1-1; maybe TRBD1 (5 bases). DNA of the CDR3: TGTGCCACAGGATGGGGCCAGGGCACTAAAGCTTTCTTT. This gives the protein CATGWGQGTKAFF.